These T cell receptor beta chains were read from a single sample in a study of CD8 T cells in Susac syndrome. TCRdb reprocessed the immunoSEQ multiplex PCR reads with MiXCR, giving one entry per CDR3 protein. The sample has a few hundred thousand distinct CDR3 sequences, around 84% seen once. The sample comprised CD8+ T cells from PBMCs. These receptors all stem from a human donor with multiple sclerosis. Both conserved end residues are part of each CDR3. Each record gives: J gene, CDR3 length, V gene, D gene, clone size, CDR3 protein, CDR3 DNA. The D gene is left open where the match is weak. Rows may omit the clone size; those that give it use once, few, many or a size class.

TRBJ2-2	13	TRBV29-1	TRBD1	NA	CSVDRGNTGELFF	TGCAGCGTGGACAGGGGTAACACCGGGGAGCTGTTTTTT
TRBJ2-5	15	TRBV13	NA	NA	CASSPRPAFGETQYF	TGTGCCAGCAGCCCACGGCCAGCTTTCGGGGAGACCCAGTACTTC
TRBJ2-1	13	TRBV12-3/TRBV12-4	NA	few	CASGRATYNEQFF	TGTGCCAGCGGGAGAGCTACCTACAATGAGCAGTTCTTC
TRBJ2-3	14	TRBV12-3/TRBV12-4	NA	NA	CASSLADFPDTQYF	TGTGCCAGCAGTTTGGCAGACTTCCCAGATACGCAGTATTTT
TRBJ2-2	13	TRBV29-1	NA	NA	CSAEGYDTGELFF	TGCAGCGCTGAGGGCTACGACACCGGGGAGCTGTTTTTT
TRBJ2-1	14	TRBV10-2	NA	NA	CASSGAPRWDEQFF	TGCGCCAGCAGTGGGGCTCCAAGGTGGGACGAGCAGTTCTTC
TRBJ2-2	14	TRBV5-4	NA	NA	CASSLLPGTGELFF	TGTGCCAGCAGCTTATTACCGGGAACCGGGGAGCTGTTTTTT
TRBJ1-2	13	TRBV27	NA	NA	CASRKGQIYGYTF	TGTGCCAGCAGAAAGGGGCAGATTTATGGCTACACCTTC
TRBJ2-1	14	TRBV7-9	TRBD2	NA	CASSHGRPKDEQFF	TGTGCCAGCAGCCACGGGAGGCCCAAGGATGAGCAGTTCTTC
TRBJ2-7	15	TRBV7-2	TRBD1	NA	CASSLPQDRGYEQYF	TGTGCCAGCAGCTTACCCCAGGACAGGGGCTACGAGCAGTACTTC
TRBJ1-3	15	TRBV3-1	NA	NA	CASSPQGTPGNTIYF	TGTGCCAGCAGCCCGCAGGGGACCCCTGGAAACACCATATATTTT
TRBJ2-4	19	TRBV28	TRBD2	NA	CASRLLGTSGRSPKNIQYF	TGTGCCAGCAGACTTCTTGGAACTAGCGGGAGGAGTCCCAAAAACATTCAGTACTTC
TRBJ2-1	14	TRBV20-1	NA	NA	CSGGRENVHNEQFF	TGCAGTGGCGGAAGGGAGAACGTACACAATGAGCAGTTCTTC
TRBJ2-1	17	TRBV7-2	NA	NA	CASSLVGGGDSYNEQFF	TGTGCCAGCAGCTTAGTGGGAGGGGGGGATTCCTACAATGAGCAGTTCTTC
TRBJ2-1	19	TRBV19	TRBD2	NA	CASKEEGGMAGGSYNEQFF	TGTGCCAGTAAAGAGGAGGGTGGGATGGCGGGGGGGTCCTACAATGAGCAGTTCTTC
TRBJ2-7	15	TRBV4-1	NA	NA	CASSQVIGSTYEQYF	TGCGCCAGCAGCCAAGTAATAGGATCCACCTACGAGCAGTACTTC
TRBJ2-2	12	TRBV9	NA	few	CASSPRSGELFF	TGTGCCAGCAGCCCCAGGTCCGGGGAGCTGTTTTTT
TRBJ2-7	16	TRBV3-1	TRBD2	NA	CASSQDGREGVYEQYF	TGTGCCAGCAGCCAAGATGGTCGGGAGGGCGTTTACGAGCAGTACTTC
TRBJ1-4	15	TRBV30	NA	once	CAWSRLGGTNEKLFF	TGTGCCTGGAGTCGTCTCGGGGGGACGAATGAAAAACTGTTTTTT
TRBJ1-3	14	TRBV27	NA	once	CASSLYGIGNTIYF	TGTGCCAGCAGTTTATATGGGATCGGGAACACCATATATTTT
TRBJ1-1	14	TRBV16	NA	NA	CASSHMEMITEAFF	TGTGCCAGCAGCCATATGGAGATGATCACTGAAGCTTTCTTT
TRBJ2-1	14	TRBV4-2	NA	NA	CASSQGGDPNEQFF	TGTGCCAGCAGCCAAGGGGGCGACCCGAATGAGCAGTTCTTC
TRBJ1-5	16	TRBV28	NA	NA	CASSLTGFYSNQPQHF	TGTGCCAGCAGTTTAACCGGATTCTATAGCAATCAGCCCCAGCATTTT
TRBJ1-1	14	TRBV27	NA	NA	CASSSRPGNTEAFF	TGTGCCAGCAGTTCCCGTCCAGGGAACACTGAAGCTTTCTTT
TRBJ2-1	19	TRBV19	TRBD2	NA	CASSAQTLPGLAGRNEQFF	TGTGCCAGTAGTGCCCAAACTCTTCCGGGACTAGCGGGCCGAAATGAGCAGTTCTTC
TRBJ2-7	16	TRBV14	NA	NA	CASSNHLPPRSYEQYF	TGTGCCAGCAGCAATCATCTCCCCCCGAGGTCCTACGAGCAGTACTTC
TRBJ2-3	14	TRBV24-1	NA	NA	CATSEPGVTDTQYF	TGTGCCACCAGTGAGCCAGGGGTCACAGATACGCAGTATTTT
TRBJ2-7	14	TRBV15	NA	NA	CATSSRGQSYEQYF	TGTGCCACCAGCTCCCGAGGACAGTCGTACGAGCAGTACTTC
TRBJ2-2	12	TRBV20-1	NA	NA	CSARAGPGELFF	TGCAGTGCTAGAGCAGGTCCCGGGGAGCTGTTTTTT
TRBJ2-5	17	TRBV27	TRBD2	NA	CASSLSFPGRGGETQYF	TGTGCCAGCAGTTTATCATTCCCAGGGAGGGGTGGAGAGACCCAGTACTTC
TRBJ2-7	13	TRBV15	TRBD2	NA	CATRGTSGYEQYF	TGTGCCACCAGAGGAACTAGCGGCTACGAGCAGTACTTC
TRBJ2-7	16	TRBV11-2	TRBD2	NA	CASSLALAEWAYEQYF	TGTGCCAGCAGCTTAGCCCTAGCGGAGTGGGCGTACGAGCAGTACTTC
TRBJ1-1	13	TRBV9	NA	NA	CASSVTVNTEAFF	TGTGCCAGCAGCGTGACAGTGAACACTGAAGCTTTCTTT
TRBJ2-1	14	TRBV11-2	NA	NA	CASSLGRRIDEQFF	TGTGCCAGCAGCTTAGGACGGAGGATCGATGAGCAGTTCTTC
TRBJ2-1	12	TRBV4-2	NA	NA	CASSQDRQEQFF	TGTGCCAGCAGCCAAGATAGGCAGGAGCAGTTCTTC
TRBJ1-2	13	TRBV5-1	NA	few	CASSLGNNYGYTF	TGCGCCAGCAGCTTGGGAAATAACTATGGCTACACCTTC
TRBJ2-1	14	TRBV3-1	NA	NA	CASSRVGATPEQFF	TGTGCCAGCAGCCGGGTCGGGGCGACACCTGAGCAGTTCTTC
TRBJ1-1	14	TRBV28	TRBD1	NA	CASRWTGINTEAFF	TGTGCCAGCAGGTGGACAGGGATAAACACTGAAGCTTTCTTT
TRBJ2-5	16	TRBV7-9	TRBD2	NA	CASSLVPGTSGQTQYF	TGTGCCAGCAGCTTAGTTCCCGGGACTAGCGGCCAGACCCAGTACTTC
TRBJ2-1	16	TRBV7-9	TRBD2	NA	CASSPAGGKGSNEQFF	TGTGCCAGCAGCCCCGCCGGGGGGAAGGGTAGCAATGAGCAGTTCTTC
TRBJ1-4	18	TRBV6-1	TRBD1	NA	CASSEAGTAPATNEKLFF	TGTGCCAGCAGTGAAGCTGGGACAGCACCTGCAACTAATGAAAAACTGTTTTTT
TRBJ2-5	13	TRBV29-1	NA	NA	CSVEGSGEETQYF	TGCAGCGTTGAAGGATCCGGCGAAGAGACCCAGTACTTC
TRBJ2-7	15	TRBV6-1	TRBD2	NA	CASSDVSGLTYEQYF	TGTGCCAGCAGTGATGTTAGCGGGCTTACCTACGAGCAGTACTTC
TRBJ2-2	15	TRBV4-1	TRBD1	once	CASSYRDRDTGELFF	TGCGCCAGCAGCTACCGGGACAGGGACACCGGGGAGCTGTTTTTT
TRBJ2-1	15	TRBV20-1	TRBD2	NA	CSAAPGLAAYNEQFF	TGCAGTGCTGCCCCGGGACTAGCTGCGTACAATGAGCAGTTCTTC
TRBJ1-1	13	TRBV30	NA	NA	CAWNLGMNTEAFF	TGTGCCTGGAACCTGGGGATGAACACTGAAGCTTTCTTT
TRBJ2-2	15	TRBV6-5	TRBD1	NA	CASSYSSQGTGELFF	TGTGCCAGCAGTTACTCCTCACAGGGGACCGGGGAGCTGTTTTTT
TRBJ2-7	13	TRBV29-1	TRBD1	NA	CSVQTGRTYEQYF	TGCAGCGTCCAGACAGGGCGCACCTACGAGCAGTACTTC
TRBJ2-7	15	TRBV21-1	NA	NA	CASSISGLTSYEQYF	TGTGCCAGCAGCATTTCGGGACTGACCTCCTACGAGCAGTACTTC
TRBJ2-7	15	TRBV6-1	TRBD1	few	CASRVTGQGLYEQYF	TGTGCCAGCAGGGTGACGGGACAGGGCCTCTACGAGCAGTACTTC
TRBJ2-1	14	TRBV28	TRBD2	once	CASSPGTSGYEQFF	TGTGCCAGCAGCCCTGGGACTAGCGGATATGAGCAGTTCTTC
TRBJ1-2	13	TRBV28	NA	NA	CASSYRGPYGYTF	TGTGCCAGCAGTTACAGAGGCCCCTATGGCTACACCTTC
TRBJ2-7	16	TRBV7-9	TRBD1	NA	CASSPDTGQGFHEQYF	TGTGCCAGCAGCCCAGATACGGGACAGGGATTTCACGAGCAGTACTTC
TRBJ2-2	17	TRBV5-1	TRBD2	NA	CASSRRLAGQNTGELFF	TGCGCCAGCAGCCGCAGACTAGCGGGACAGAACACCGGGGAGCTGTTTTTT
TRBJ2-5	15	TRBV6-1	NA	NA	CASSESPETQETQYF	TGTGCCAGCAGTGAATCTCCCGAGACTCAGGAGACCCAGTACTTC
TRBJ2-3	12	TRBV27	NA	few	CASSLGRDTQYF	TGTGCCAGCAGTTTGGGACGAGATACGCAGTATTTT
TRBJ2-1	12	TRBV3-1	NA	NA	CASSPRPHEQFF	TGTGCCAGCAGCCCGAGACCCCATGAGCAGTTCTTC
TRBJ2-7	14	TRBV15	TRBD2	NA	CATSPGSGAYEQYF	TGTGCCACCAGTCCGGGAAGCGGGGCCTACGAGCAGTACTTC
TRBJ2-7	14	TRBV5-1	TRBD1	few	CASSLTGDSGEQYF	TGCGCCAGCAGCTTAACAGGGGATTCCGGGGAGCAGTACTTC
TRBJ2-7	14	TRBV7-2	TRBD1	NA	CASSMDRGPYEQYF	TGTGCCAGCAGCATGGACAGGGGCCCCTACGAGCAGTACTTC